Reported below is one TCR beta chain. This CDR3 region has 15 residues. Per the germline V gene, CDR1 is LGHNT and CDR2 is FRNRAP. Trimming cost V 3 bases and J 2 bases, with 11 bases left between them. The data are from a study of blood T cell repertoires in COVID-19. Profiled with immunoSEQ multiplex PCR; TCRdb holds only in-frame clones, not every one. The sample lists roughly 60,000 clones; approximately 87% were seen once. This TCR was sampled from a human donor in a cohort sampled during active COVID-19. The rearrangement uses TRBV12-5 and TRBJ2-1; tentatively, D is TRBD2 (6 bases). Sample: peripheral blood. CDR3 sequence reads: CASGFSVAAYNEQFF. The DNA for the CDR3 is TGTGCTAGTGGTTTTAGCGTAGCGGCCTACAATGAGCAGTTCTTC.